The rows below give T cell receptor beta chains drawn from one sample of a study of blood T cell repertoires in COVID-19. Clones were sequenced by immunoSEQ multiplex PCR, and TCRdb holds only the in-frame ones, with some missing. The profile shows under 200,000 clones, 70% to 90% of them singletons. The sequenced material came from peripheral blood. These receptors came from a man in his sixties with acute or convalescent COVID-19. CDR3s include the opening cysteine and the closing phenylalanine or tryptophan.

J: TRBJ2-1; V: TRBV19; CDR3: CASSIRSGWRTSGRDYNEQFF
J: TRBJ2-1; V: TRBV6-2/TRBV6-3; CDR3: CASSYSRLAGLYNEQFF
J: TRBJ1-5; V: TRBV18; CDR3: CASSPSINQPQHF
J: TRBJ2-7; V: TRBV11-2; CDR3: CASSWYRDRPYEQYF
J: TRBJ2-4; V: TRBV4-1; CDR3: CASSRPREGDIQYF
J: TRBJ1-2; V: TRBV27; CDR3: CASSPGTGNYGYTF
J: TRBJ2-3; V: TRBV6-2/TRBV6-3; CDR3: CAGCPGDTQYF
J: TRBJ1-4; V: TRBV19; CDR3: CASNSWGSARTNEKLFF
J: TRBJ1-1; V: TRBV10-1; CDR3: CASSESAGNTEAFF
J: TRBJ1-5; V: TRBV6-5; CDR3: CASRGGHQPQHF
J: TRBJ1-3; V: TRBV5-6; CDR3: CASSQRQGALSGNTIYF
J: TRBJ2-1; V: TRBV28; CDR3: CASSPTGSLRYNEQFF
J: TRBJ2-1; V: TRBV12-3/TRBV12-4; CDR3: CAPNEQFF
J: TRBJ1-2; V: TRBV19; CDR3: CASSIGTPGFKWGYTF
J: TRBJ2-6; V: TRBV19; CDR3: CASKRQVSGANVLTF
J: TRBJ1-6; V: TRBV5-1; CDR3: CASSLEPHPNSPLHF
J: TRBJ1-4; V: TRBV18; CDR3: CASSLPNENEKLFF
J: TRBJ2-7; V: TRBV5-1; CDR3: CASSGGWGVGYEQYF
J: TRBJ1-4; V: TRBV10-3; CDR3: CAISDDRGSVLGGEKLFF
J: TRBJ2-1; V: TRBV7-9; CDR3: CASSPPETRHNEQFF
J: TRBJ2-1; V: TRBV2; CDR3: CASSLAVDNEQFF
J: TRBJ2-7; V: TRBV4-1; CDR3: CASSQDTGTYEQYF
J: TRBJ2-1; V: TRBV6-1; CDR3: CASSEPQGRRSEQFF
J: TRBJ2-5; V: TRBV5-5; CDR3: CASSQTSGRTQETQYF
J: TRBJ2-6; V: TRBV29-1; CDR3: CSVMTGSSGANVLTF
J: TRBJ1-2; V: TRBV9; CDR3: CASRVGTSGGQGDYGYTF
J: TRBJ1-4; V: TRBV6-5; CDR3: CASTQWELANEKLFF
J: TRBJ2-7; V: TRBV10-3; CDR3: CAISESGGRNPYEQYF
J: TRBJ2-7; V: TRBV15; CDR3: CATSRDRLPGPYEQYF
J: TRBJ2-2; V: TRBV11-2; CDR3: CASSSRTGGTGELFF
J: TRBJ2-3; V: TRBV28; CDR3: CATLETGAITQYF
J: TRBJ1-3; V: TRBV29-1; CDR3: CSVEAEGDSSGNTIYF
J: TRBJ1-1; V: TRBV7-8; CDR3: CASSQGVNTEAFF
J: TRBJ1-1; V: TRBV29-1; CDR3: CSTSYYNTEAFF
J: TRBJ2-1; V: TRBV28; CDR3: CASSAGSRGQFF
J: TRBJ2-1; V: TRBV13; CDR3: CASSLVGTSFGNEQFF
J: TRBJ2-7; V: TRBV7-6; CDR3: CASSLGQGYYEQYF
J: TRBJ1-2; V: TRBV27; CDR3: CASRGWGYGYTF
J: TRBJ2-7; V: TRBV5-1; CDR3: CASSLGQGASEQYF
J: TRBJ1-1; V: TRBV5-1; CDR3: CASSLAGGRTEAFF
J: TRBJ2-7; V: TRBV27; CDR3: CASRDGGGSYEQYF
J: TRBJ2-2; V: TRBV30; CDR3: CAWKGLAGVVTGELFF
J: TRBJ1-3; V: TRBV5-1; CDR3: CASSLAGTSGNTIYF
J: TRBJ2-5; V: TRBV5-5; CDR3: CASSRTGGRETQYF
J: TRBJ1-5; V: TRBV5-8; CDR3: CASSLGQLSNQPQHF
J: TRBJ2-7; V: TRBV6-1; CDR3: CASSKGASGFSYEQYF
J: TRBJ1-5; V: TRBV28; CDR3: CASTINRGPHTF
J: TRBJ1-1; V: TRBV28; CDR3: CASRHGDRVLGTEAFF
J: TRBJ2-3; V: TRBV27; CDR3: CASRFSSTDTQYF
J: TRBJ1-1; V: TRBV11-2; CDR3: CASSSPRTGNTEAFF
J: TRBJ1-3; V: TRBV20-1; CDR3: CSASQGSGNTIYF
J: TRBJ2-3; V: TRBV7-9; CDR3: CASSLRGLSADTQYF
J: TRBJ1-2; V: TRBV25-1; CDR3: CASSGQTGGYGYTF
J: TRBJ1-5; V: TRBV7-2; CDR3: CASSGPGTGRNQPQHF
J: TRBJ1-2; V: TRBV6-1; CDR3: CASSESGGPYYGYTF
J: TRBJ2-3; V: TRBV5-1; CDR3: CASSLWNSATDTQYF
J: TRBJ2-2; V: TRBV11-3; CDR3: CASSLGISVNTGELFF
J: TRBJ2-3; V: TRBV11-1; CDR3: CASSSGQTNTDTQYF
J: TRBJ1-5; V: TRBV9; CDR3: CASSVGGTPNQPQHF
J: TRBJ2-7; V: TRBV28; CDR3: CASSSPSIAGSGTSGWYEQYF